A selection of T cell receptor beta chains follows, all from one sample in a study of blood T cell repertoires in COVID-19. Only in-frame clones appear in the TCRdb table, and some are missing; sequencing was by immunoSEQ multiplex PCR. The table includes some 500,000 clones, roughly 90% detected once. Material for sequencing was PBMCs or T cells enriched from blood (not recorded which). Receptors originate from a woman aged 35 to 49 who had recovered from COVID-19. Each CDR3 is given with its conserved first and last residue. Fields, in order: J gene, D gene, clone size, V gene, CDR3 DNA, CDR3 protein. A D gene is named only where the DNA matches it firmly. A clone size is listed for some rows: how often the clone was seen (once, few, many), or a class if it is expanded.

TRBJ1-1 | TRBD1 | . | TRBV3-1/TRBV3-2 | TGTGCCAGCACCGCTAACGACAGGGGAATGAACACTGAAGCTTTCTTT | CASTANDRGMNTEAFF
TRBJ2-1 | TRBD2 | . | TRBV20-1 | TGCAGTGCTAGTACAACTAGCGGGAGGTACAATGAGCAGTTCTTC | CSASTTSGRYNEQFF
TRBJ2-1 | TRBD2 | . | TRBV6-4 | TGTGCCAGCAGCCCGGTGACTAGCGGGAGGAGTGAGCAGTTCTTC | CASSPVTSGRSEQFF
TRBJ2-7 | TRBD2 | once | TRBV12-3/TRBV12-4 | TGTGCCAGCAGCCTACATCGGGGGGGCGAGCAGTACTTC | CASSLHRGGEQYF
TRBJ2-1 | TRBD2 | . | TRBV2 | TGTGCCAGCAGTGAAGCCCCTGTAGGGCGGGAGGAGATAGATGAGCAGTTCTTC | CASSEAPVGREEIDEQFF
TRBJ1-1 | TRBD1 | . | TRBV10-1 | TGCGCCAGCAGTAATAGCCGGGACAGGGTGGAGGGCACTGAAGCTTTCTTT | CASSNSRDRVEGTEAFF
TRBJ1-1 | . | . | TRBV2 | TGTGCCAGCAGTTACAGAGCCATGAACACTGAAGCTTTCTTT | CASSYRAMNTEAFF
TRBJ1-2 | TRBD1 | . | TRBV28 | TGTGCCAGCAGTTTAGGAGGGACAGGACATGGCTACACCTTC | CASSLGGTGHGYTF
TRBJ1-2 | . | . | TRBV4-3 | TGCGCCAGCAGCCAAGAGCCTGACAGCTATGGCTACACCTTC | CASSQEPDSYGYTF
TRBJ2-5 | . | . | TRBV9 | TGTGCCAGCAGCGTTTCTAATCAGGGTCGGGAGACCCAGTACTTC | CASSVSNQGRETQYF
TRBJ2-6 | TRBD1 | . | TRBV5-1 | TGCGCCAGCAGGGGGACAGGTGTTTCTGGGGCCAACGTCCTGACTTTC | CASRGTGVSGANVLTF
TRBJ1-1 | TRBD1 | . | TRBV7-2 | TGTGCCAGCGACAGGGTGAACACTGAAGCTTTCTTT | CASDRVNTEAFF
TRBJ2-1 | TRBD1 | . | TRBV9 | TGTGCCAGCAGCGTAGAAGGGACAGGCTACAATGAGCAGTTCTTC | CASSVEGTGYNEQFF
TRBJ2-1 | . | . | TRBV28 | TGTGCCAGCAGGACTGGACTAGAGCAGTTCTTC | CASRTGLEQFF
TRBJ2-7 | . | many | TRBV4-3 | TGCGCCAGCAGCCAAGGGGACATGCTGGCCGAGCAGTACTTC | CASSQGDMLAEQYF
TRBJ2-4 | . | . | TRBV11-2 | TGTGCCAGCGGAGGTCTAGCCAAAAACATTCAGTACTTC | CASGGLAKNIQYF
TRBJ1-5 | . | . | TRBV10-3 | TGTGCCACCCAGCAAGGGGATCAGCCCCAGCATTTT | CATQQGDQPQHF
TRBJ1-2 | TRBD1 | . | TRBV10-3 | TGTGCCTCAAGCGGACAGGCTTTGGGGGGCTACACCTTC | CASSGQALGGYTF
TRBJ1-2 | . | . | TRBV6-5 | TGTGCCAGCAGTTTCTTCGATGGGGGCGCTGAGTATGGCTACACCTTC | CASSFFDGGAEYGYTF
TRBJ2-1 | TRBD2 | . | TRBV10-3 | TGTGCCATCAGTAGCGGGACGACTGAGCAGTTCTTC | CAISSGTTEQFF
TRBJ1-6 | . | . | TRBV7-2 | TGTGCCAGCAGCTTAGGTCAGCGCCGTTCACCCCTCCACTTT | CASSLGQRRSPLHF
TRBJ2-1 | TRBD1 | . | TRBV9 | TGTGCCAGCAGCGCCAAGGGGACAGGATTATGGAATGAGCAGTTCTTC | CASSAKGTGLWNEQFF
TRBJ1-2 | TRBD1 | . | TRBV5-1 | TGCGCCAGCAGCTCGACAGGGATCGGCTACACCTTC | CASSSTGIGYTF
TRBJ2-5 | TRBD2 | . | TRBV11-2 | TGTGCCAGCAGCTTCTCAGCGGGAGGGCCGCAAGAGACCCAGTACTTC | CASSFSAGGPQETQYF
TRBJ2-7 | . | . | TRBV7-9 | TGTGCCAGCAGCTTAGTAACGCGGGTTGACGAGCAGTACTTC | CASSLVTRVDEQYF
TRBJ1-6 | . | . | TRBV5-1 | TGCGCCAGCAGCTTGGCAGTGAGGTATTCACCCCTCCACTTT | CASSLAVRYSPLHF
TRBJ1-5 | TRBD1 | . | TRBV7-8 | TGTGCCAGCAGCCGAGACAGGGGATATCAGCCCCAGCATTTT | CASSRDRGYQPQHF
TRBJ2-5 | TRBD2 | . | TRBV11-2 | TGTGCCAGCAGCCAGAGCGGGACTGGGGAGACCCAGTACTTC | CASSQSGTGETQYF
TRBJ1-5 | . | . | TRBV6-4 | TGTGCCAGCAATAACCGGGAAGATTATAGCAATCAGCCCCAGCATTTT | CASNNREDYSNQPQHF
TRBJ2-3 | TRBD2 | . | TRBV28 | TGTGCCAGCAGTCCACTCTCGGGACTAGCGGGGGGGTGGGCAGATACGCAGTATTTT | CASSPLSGLAGGWADTQYF
TRBJ2-1 | TRBD2 | . | TRBV6-2/TRBV6-3 | TGTGCCAGCAGTAAGGGGCTAGCGGGAGCATTTGAGCAGTTCTTC | CASSKGLAGAFEQFF
TRBJ1-5 | . | once | TRBV27 | TGTGCCAGCAGTTTGGGCCAGGGCAGTAATCAGCCCCAGCATTTT | CASSLGQGSNQPQHF
TRBJ2-5 | TRBD2 | . | TRBV24-1 | TGTGCCACCAGTGAGTCACAGCGGGGGACCCAGTACTTC | CATSESQRGTQYF
TRBJ2-7 | TRBD2 | . | TRBV7-8 | TGTGCCAGCAGCTTAGGCCCTTATAGCGGGAGCTACGAGCAGTACTTC | CASSLGPYSGSYEQYF
TRBJ1-6 | TRBD1 | . | TRBV2 | TGTGCCAGCAGTCCTAGGACAGGGGGACAAAATTCACCCCTCCACTTT | CASSPRTGGQNSPLHF
TRBJ2-7 | TRBD2 | . | TRBV6-2/TRBV6-3 | TGTGCCAGCAGTTATACTAGCGGGAGGGCCTCCAGCGAGCAGTACTTC | CASSYTSGRASSEQYF
TRBJ1-1 | . | . | TRBV6-5 | TGTGCCAGCAGTTACGGGGGGGTGGTGAACACTGAAGCTTTCTTT | CASSYGGVVNTEAFF
TRBJ1-2 | . | . | TRBV6-4 | TGTGCCAGCAGTGACGTCAGGGTTTACTATGGCTACACCTTC | CASSDVRVYYGYTF
TRBJ1-2 | . | . | TRBV19 | TGTGCCAGTAGTATAGGGACTCAAAGTCTCCATGGCTACACCTTC | CASSIGTQSLHGYTF
TRBJ1-2 | . | . | TRBV2 | TGTGCCAGCAATCCCCGGGATTCTAACTATGGCTACACCTTC | CASNPRDSNYGYTF
TRBJ1-2 | . | . | TRBV12-3/TRBV12-4 | TGTGCCAGCAGTTTGCAGGGCCGCTATGGCTACACCTTC | CASSLQGRYGYTF